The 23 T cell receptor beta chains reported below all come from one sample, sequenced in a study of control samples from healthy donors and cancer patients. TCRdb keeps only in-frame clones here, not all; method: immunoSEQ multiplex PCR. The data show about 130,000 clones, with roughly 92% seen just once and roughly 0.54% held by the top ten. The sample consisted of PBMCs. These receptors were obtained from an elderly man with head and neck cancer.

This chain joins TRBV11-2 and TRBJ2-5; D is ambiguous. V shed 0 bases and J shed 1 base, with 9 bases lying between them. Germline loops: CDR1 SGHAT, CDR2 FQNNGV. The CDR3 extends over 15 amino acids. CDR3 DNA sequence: TGTGCCAGCAGCTTAGATAACGGGTTCCAAGAGACCCAGTACTTC. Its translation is CASSLDNGFQETQYF.

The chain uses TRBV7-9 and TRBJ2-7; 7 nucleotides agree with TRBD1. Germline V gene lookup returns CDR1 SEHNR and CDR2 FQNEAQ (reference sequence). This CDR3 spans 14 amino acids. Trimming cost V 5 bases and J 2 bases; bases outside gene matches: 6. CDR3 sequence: CASSPTGQAYEQYF. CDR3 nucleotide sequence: TGTGCCAGCAGCCCGACCGGACAGGCCTACGAGCAGTACTTC.

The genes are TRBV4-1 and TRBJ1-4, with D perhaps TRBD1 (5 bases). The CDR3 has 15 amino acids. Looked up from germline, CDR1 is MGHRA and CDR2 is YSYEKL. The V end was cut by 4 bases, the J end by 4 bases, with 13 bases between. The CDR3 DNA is TGCGCCAGCAGCCCCCAACAGGCTGGTAATGAAAAACTGTTTTTT. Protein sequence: CASSPQQAGNEKLFF.

CDR3 in amino acids: CASSPRSAGAAKNIQYF. As DNA, the CDR3 is TGTGCCAGCAGCCCTCGATCGGCAGGGGCGGCCAAAAACATTCAGTACTTC. The chain carries TRBV7-9 and TRBJ2-4; possibly TRBD1 for D (6 bases). CDR1 is SEHNR, CDR2 FQNEAQ, per germline (reference sequence). The V gene lost 5 bases and the J gene lost 1 base, with 18 bases spanning the gap. The CDR3 is made up of 17 amino acids.

In DNA form, the CDR3 reads TGTGCCAGCAGCGCGGGACAGGGAGGCTACAATGAGCAGTTCTTC. Its translation: CASSAGQGGYNEQFF. V usage is TRBV6-4 and J usage is TRBJ2-1; 9 bases match TRBD1. The CDR3 covers 15 residues. With V trimmed by 6 bases and J by 3 bases, 6 bases remained unmatched. The germline CDR1 and CDR2 sequences are MRHNA and SNTAGT.

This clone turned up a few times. CDR3 DNA: TGTGCCAGCAGCCCCGACATTCCCTCCTACAATGAGCAGTTCTTC. Translation: CASSPDIPSYNEQFF. The rearrangement joins TRBV28 to TRBJ2-1, with D uncertain. Germline lookup yields CDR1 MDHEN and CDR2 SYDVKM. This CDR3 has 15 residues. Trimming took 6 bases from V and 0 from J, leaving 12 bases between them. The whole variable domain, remainder taken from reference TRBV28 and TRBJ2-1, is DVKVTQSSRYLVKRTGEKVFLECVQDMDHENMFWYRQDPGLGLRLIYFSYDVKMKEKGDIPEGYSVSREKKERFSLILESASTNQTSMYLCASSPDIPSYNEQFFGPGTRLTVL.

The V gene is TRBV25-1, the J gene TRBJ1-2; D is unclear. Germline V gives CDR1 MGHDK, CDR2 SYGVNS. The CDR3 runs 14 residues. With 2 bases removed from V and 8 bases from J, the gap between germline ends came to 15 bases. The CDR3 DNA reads TGTGCCAGCAGTGAAGACGGACCCTTCGAGGGCTACACCTTC. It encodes CASSEDGPFEGYTF.

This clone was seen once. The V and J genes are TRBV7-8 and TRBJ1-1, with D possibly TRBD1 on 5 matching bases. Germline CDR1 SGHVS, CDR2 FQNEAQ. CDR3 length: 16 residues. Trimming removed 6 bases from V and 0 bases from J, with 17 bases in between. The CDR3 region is CASRPPETAMNTEAFF. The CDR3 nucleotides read TGTGCCAGCAGACCACCGGAGACAGCGATGAACACTGAAGCTTTCTTT.

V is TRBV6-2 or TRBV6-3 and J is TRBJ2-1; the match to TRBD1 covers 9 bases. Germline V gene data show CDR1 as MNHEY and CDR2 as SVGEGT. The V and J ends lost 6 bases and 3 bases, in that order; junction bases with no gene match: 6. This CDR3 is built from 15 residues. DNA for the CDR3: TGTGCCAGCAGCCGCGCGGGACAGGGCTACAATGAGCAGTTCTTC. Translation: CASSRAGQGYNEQFF.

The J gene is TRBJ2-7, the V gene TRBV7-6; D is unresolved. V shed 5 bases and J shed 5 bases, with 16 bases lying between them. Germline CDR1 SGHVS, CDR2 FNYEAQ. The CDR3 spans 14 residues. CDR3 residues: CASSPGHRVHEQYF. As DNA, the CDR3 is TGTGCCAGCAGCCCGGGCCACCGGGTACACGAGCAGTACTTC.

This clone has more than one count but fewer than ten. The CDR3 region has the DNA TGTGCCGGCCGACTAGCGACGAACACCGGGGAGCTGTTTTTT. It encodes CAGRLATNTGELFF. The chain recombines TRBV7-9 with TRBJ2-2; 8 bases line up with TRBD2. The V and J ends lost 11 bases and 0 bases, in that order; junction bases with no gene match: 5. The CDR3 has 14 residues. In germline, CDR1 is SEHNR, CDR2 FQNEAQ (reference sequence).

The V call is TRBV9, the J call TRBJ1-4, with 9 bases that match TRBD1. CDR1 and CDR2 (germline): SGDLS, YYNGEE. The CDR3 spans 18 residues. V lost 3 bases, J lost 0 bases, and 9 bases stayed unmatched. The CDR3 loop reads CASSAQGARYATNEKLFF. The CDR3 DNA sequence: TGTGCCAGCAGCGCACAGGGGGCCCGCTATGCAACTAATGAAAAACTGTTTTTT.

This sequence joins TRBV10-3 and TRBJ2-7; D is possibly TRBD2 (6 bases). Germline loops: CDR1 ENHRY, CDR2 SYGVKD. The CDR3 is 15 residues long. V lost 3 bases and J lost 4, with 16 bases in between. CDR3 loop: CAISETTRGWYEQYF. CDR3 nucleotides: TGTGCCATCAGTGAAACCACCCGGGGGTGGTACGAGCAGTACTTC.

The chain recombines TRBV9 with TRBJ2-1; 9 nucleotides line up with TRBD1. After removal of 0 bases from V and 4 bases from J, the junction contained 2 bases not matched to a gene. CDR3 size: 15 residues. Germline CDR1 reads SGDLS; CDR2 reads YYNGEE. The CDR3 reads CASSVDGQGYNEQFF. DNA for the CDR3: TGTGCCAGCAGCGTAGACGGACAGGGGTACAATGAGCAGTTCTTC.

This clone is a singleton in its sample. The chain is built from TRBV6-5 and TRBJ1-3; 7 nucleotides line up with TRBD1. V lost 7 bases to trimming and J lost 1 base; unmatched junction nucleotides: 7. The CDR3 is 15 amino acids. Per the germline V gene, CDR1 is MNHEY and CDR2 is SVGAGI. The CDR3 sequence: CASTRQGGSGNTIYF. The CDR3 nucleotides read TGTGCCAGCACCCGACAGGGTGGGTCTGGAAACACCATATATTTT.

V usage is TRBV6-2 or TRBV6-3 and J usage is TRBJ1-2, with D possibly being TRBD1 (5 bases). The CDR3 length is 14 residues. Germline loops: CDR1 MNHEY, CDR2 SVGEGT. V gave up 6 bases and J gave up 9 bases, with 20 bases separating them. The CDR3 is CASSPPAGNLRYTF. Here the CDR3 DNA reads TGTGCCAGCAGCCCCCCCGCAGGGAATCTACGCTACACCTTC.

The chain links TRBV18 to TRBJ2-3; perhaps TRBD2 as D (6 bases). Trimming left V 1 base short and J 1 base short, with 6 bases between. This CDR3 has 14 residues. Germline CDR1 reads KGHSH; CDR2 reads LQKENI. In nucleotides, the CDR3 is TGTGCCAGCTCACCACAGCGGGGCACAGATACGCAGTATTTT. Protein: CASSPQRGTDTQYF.

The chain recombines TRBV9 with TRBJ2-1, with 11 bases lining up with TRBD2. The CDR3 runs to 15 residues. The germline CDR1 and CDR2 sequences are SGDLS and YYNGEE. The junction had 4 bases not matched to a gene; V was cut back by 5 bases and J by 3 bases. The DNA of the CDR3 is TGTGCCAGCAGTTCAGGGACTAGCGGCTACAATGAGCAGTTCTTC. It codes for CASSSGTSGYNEQFF.

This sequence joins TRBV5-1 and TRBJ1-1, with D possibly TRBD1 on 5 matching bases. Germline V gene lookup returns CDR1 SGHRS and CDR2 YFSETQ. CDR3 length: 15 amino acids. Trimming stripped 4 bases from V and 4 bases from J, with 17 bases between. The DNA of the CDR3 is TGCGCCAGCAGCCGGGATGGGGGAGCGGGCACTGAAGCTTTCTTT. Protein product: CASSRDGGAGTEAFF.

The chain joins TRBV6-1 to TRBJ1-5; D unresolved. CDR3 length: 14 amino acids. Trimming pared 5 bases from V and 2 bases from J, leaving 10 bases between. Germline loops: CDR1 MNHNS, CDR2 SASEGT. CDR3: CASSHSLGNQPQHF. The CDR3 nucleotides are TGTGCCAGCAGTCATTCCCTCGGCAATCAGCCCCAGCATTTT.

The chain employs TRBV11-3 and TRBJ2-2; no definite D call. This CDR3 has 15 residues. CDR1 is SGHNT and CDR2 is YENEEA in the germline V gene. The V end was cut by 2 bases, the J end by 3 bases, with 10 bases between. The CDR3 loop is CASSLIGLDTGELFF. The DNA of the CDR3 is TGTGCCAGCAGCTTAATAGGCCTAGACACCGGGGAGCTGTTTTTT.

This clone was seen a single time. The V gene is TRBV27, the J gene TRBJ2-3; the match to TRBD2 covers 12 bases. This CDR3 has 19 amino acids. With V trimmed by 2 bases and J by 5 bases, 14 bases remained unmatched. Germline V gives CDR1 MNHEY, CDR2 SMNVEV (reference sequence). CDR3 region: CASSLLPPRLAGVEDTQYF. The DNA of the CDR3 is TGTGCCAGCAGTTTACTCCCCCCGCGACTAGCGGGAGTGGAAGATACGCAGTATTTT.

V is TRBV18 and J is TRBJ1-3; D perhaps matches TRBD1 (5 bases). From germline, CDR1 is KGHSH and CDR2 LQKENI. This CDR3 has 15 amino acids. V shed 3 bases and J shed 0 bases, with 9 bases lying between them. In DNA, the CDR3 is TGTGCCAGCTCACCTTACGGGGGCTCTGGAAACACCATATATTTT. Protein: CASSPYGGSGNTIYF. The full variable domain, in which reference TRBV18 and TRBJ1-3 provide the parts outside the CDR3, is NAGVMQNPRHLVRRRGQEARLRCSPMKGHSHVYWYRQLPEEGLKFMVYLQKENIIDESGMPKERFSAEFPKEGPSILRIQQVVRGDSAAYFCASSPYGGSGNTIYFGEGSWLTVV.